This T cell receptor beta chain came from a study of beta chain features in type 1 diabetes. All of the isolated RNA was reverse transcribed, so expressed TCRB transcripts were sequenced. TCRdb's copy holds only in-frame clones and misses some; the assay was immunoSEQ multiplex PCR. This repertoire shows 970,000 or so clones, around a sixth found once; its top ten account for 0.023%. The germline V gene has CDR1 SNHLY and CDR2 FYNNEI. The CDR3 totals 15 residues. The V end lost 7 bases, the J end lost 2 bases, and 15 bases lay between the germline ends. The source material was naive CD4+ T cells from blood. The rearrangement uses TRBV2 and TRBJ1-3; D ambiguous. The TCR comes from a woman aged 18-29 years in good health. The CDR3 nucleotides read TGTGCCAGCACAGCGCAGGCACCTCCTGGAAACACCATATATTTT. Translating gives CASTAQAPPGNTIYF.